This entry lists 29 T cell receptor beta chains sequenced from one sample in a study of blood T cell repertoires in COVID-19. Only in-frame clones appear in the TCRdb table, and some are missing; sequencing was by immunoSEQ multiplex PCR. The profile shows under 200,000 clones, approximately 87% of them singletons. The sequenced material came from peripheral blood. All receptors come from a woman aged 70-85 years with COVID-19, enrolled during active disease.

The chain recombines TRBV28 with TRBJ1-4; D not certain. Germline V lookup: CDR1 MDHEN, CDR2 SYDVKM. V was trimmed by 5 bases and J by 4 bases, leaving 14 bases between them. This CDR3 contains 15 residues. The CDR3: CASSPGVFGNEKLFF. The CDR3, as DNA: TGTGCCAGCAGTCCCGGTGTATTCGGTAATGAAAAACTGTTTTTT. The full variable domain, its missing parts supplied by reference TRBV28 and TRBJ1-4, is DVKVTQSSRYLVKRTGEKVFLECVQDMDHENMFWYRQDPGLGLRLIYFSYDVKMKEKGDIPEGYSVSREKKERFSLILESASTNQTSMYLCASSPGVFGNEKLFFGSGTQLSVL.

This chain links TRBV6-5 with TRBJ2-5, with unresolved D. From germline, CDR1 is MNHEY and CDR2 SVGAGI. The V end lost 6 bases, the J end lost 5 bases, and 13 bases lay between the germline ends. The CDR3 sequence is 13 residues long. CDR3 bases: TGTGCCAGCAGCAACACTATGCGGGAGACCCAGTACTTC. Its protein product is CASSNTMRETQYF.

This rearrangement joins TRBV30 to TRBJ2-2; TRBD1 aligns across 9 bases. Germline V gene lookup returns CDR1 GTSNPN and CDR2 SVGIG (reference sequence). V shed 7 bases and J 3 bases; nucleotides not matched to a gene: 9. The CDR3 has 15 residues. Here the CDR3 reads CAYTTGGADTGELFF. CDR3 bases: TGTGCCTACACCACAGGGGGCGCGGACACCGGGGAGCTGTTTTTT. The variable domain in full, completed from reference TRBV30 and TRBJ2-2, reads SQTIHQWPATLVQPVGSPLSLECTVEGTSNPNLYWYRQAAGRGLQLLFYSVGIGQISSEVPQNLSASRPQDRQFILSSKKLLLSDSGFYLCAYTTGGADTGELFFGEGSRLTVL.

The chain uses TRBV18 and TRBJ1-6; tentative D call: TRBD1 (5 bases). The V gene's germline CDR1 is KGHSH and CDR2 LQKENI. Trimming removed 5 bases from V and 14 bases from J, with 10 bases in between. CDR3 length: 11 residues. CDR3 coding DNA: TGTGCCAGCTCAACCGACAGTTCCCTCCACTTT. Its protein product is CASSTDSSLHF.

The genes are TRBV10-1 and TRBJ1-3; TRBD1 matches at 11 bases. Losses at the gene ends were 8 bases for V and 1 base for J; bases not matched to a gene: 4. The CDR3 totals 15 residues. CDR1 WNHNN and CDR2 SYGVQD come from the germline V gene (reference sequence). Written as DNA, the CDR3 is TGCGCCAGCTCGCGGGACAGGGGGTCTGGAAACACCATATATTTT. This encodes CASSRDRGSGNTIYF.

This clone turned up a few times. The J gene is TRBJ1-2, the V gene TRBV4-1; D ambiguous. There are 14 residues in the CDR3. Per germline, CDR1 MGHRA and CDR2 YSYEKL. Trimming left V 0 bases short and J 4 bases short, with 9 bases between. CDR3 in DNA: TGCGCCAGCAGCCAAGATTCGGGAGGCTATGGCTACACCTTC. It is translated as CASSQDSGGYGYTF.

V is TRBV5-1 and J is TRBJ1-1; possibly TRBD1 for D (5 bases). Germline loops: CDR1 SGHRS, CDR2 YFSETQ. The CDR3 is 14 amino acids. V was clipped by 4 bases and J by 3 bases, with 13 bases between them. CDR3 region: CASSGRVGDTEAFF. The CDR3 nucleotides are TGCGCCAGCAGCGGCAGGGTTGGGGACACTGAAGCTTTCTTT.

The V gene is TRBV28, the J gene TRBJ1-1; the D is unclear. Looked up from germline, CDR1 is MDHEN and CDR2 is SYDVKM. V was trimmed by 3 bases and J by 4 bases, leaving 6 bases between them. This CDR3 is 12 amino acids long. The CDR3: CASSFRATEAFF. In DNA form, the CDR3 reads TGTGCCAGCAGTTTTAGAGCCACTGAAGCTTTCTTT.

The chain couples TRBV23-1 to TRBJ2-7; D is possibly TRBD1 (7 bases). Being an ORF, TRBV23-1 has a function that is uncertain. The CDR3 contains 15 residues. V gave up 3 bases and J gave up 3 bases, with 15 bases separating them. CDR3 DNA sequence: TGCGCCAGCAGTCACACTTCAGGGGGACTCTACGAGCAGTACTTC. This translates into CASSHTSGGLYEQYF.

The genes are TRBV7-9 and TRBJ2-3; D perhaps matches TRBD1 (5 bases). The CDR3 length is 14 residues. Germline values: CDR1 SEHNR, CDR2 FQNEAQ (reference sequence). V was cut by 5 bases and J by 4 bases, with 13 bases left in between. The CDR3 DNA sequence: TGTGCCAGCAGCCGGTCAGGGTGGGCAGATACGCAGTATTTT. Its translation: CASSRSGWADTQYF.

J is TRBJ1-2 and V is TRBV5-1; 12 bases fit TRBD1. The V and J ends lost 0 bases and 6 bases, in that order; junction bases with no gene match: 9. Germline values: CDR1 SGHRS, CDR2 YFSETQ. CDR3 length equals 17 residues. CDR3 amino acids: CASSLGDRGRFENGYTF. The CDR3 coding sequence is TGCGCCAGCAGCTTGGGGGACAGGGGGCGGTTCGAGAATGGCTACACCTTC.

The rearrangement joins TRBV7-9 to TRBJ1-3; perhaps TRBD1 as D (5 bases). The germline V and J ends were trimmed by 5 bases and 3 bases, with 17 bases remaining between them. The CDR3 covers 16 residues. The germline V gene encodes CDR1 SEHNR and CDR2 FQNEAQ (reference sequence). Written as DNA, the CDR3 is TGTGCCAGCAGCCTAACCCAGGGACTTGGTGGAAACACCATATATTTT. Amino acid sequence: CASSLTQGLGGNTIYF.

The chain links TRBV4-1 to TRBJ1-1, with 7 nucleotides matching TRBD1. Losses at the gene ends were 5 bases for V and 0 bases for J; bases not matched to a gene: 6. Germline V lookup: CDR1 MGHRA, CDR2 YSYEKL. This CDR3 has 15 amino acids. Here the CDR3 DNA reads TGCGCCAGCAGCACAGACAGGGCCATGAACACTGAAGCTTTCTTT. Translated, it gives CASSTDRAMNTEAFF.

The CDR3 nucleotides read TGTGCCAGCAGTAGCGGGACTCTCCAGGGGGAGACCCAGTACTTC. It encodes CASSSGTLQGETQYF. The rearrangement links TRBV28 to TRBJ2-5, with a tentative D call TRBD2 (7 bases). V was pared by 5 bases and J by 5 bases, with 18 bases between. CDR1 and CDR2 (germline): MDHEN, SYDVKM. The CDR3 totals 15 residues. Variable domain in full (rest from reference TRBV28 and TRBJ2-5): DVKVTQSSRYLVKRTGEKVFLECVQDMDHENMFWYRQDPGLGLRLIYFSYDVKMKEKGDIPEGYSVSREKKERFSLILESASTNQTSMYLCASSSGTLQGETQYFGPGTRLLVL.

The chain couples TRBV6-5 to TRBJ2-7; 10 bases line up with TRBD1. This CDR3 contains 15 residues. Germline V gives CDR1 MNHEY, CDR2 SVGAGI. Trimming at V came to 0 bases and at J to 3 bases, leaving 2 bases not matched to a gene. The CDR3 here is CASSYSTGGNYEQYF. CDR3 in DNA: TGTGCCAGCAGTTACTCGACAGGGGGCAACTACGAGCAGTACTTC.

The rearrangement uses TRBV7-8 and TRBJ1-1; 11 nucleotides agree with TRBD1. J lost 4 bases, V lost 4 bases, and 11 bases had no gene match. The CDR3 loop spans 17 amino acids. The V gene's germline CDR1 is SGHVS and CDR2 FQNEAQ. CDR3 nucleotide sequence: TGTGCCAGCAGCTCAGGACAGGGGGCGGTTTTAGTCACTGAAGCTTTCTTT. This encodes CASSSGQGAVLVTEAFF.

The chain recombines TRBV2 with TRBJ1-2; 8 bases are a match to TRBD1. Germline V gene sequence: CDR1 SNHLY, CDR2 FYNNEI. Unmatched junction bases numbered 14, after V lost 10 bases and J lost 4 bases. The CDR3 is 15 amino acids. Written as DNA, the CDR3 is TGTGCCACTACCTTGAACAGGGGGTCCGTCTATGGCTACACCTTC. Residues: CATTLNRGSVYGYTF.

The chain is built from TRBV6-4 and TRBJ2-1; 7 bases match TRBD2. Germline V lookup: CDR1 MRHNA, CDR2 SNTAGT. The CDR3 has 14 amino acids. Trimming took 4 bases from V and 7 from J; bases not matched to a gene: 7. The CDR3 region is CASSVMSGINEQFF. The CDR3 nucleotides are TGTGCCAGCAGTGTGATGAGCGGGATAAATGAGCAGTTCTTC.

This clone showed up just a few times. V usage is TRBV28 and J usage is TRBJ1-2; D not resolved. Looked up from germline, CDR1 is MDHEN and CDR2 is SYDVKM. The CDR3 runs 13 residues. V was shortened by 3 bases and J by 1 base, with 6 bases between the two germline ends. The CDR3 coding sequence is TGTGCCAGCAGTTTGTTGAGTAACTATGGCTACACCTTC. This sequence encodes CASSLLSNYGYTF.

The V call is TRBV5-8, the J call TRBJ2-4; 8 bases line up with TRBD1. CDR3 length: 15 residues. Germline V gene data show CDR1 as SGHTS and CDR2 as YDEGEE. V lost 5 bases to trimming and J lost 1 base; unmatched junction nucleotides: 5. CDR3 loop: CASRDRVGAKNIQYF. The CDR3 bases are TGTGCCAGCAGGGACAGGGTCGGGGCCAAAAACATTCAGTACTTC.

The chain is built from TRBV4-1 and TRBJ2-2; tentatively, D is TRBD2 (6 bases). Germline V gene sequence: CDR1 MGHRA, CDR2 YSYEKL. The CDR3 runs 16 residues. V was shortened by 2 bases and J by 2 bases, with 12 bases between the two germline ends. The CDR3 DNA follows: TGCGCCAGCAGCCAACCCCGGGACTTAAACACCGGGGAGCTGTTTTTT. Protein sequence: CASSQPRDLNTGELFF.

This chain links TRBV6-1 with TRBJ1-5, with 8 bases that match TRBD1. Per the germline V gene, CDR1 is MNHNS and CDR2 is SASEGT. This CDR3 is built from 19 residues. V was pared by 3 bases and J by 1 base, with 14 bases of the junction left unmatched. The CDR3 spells CASSESPQGGSLSNQPQHF. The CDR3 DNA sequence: TGTGCCAGCAGTGAGAGTCCACAGGGGGGCTCTCTCAGCAATCAGCCCCAGCATTTT.

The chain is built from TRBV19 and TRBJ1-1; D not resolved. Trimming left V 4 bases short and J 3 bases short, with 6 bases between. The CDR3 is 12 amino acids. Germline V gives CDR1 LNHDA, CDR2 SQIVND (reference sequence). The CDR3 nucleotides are TGTGCCAGTAGTAGGAGGGACACTGAAGCTTTCTTT. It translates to CASSRRDTEAFF.

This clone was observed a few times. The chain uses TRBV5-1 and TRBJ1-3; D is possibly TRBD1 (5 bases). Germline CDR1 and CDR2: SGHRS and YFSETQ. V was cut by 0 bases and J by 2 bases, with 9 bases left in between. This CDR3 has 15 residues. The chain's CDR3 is CASSLAPGAGNTIYF. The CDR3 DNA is TGCGCCAGCAGCTTGGCCCCGGGGGCTGGAAACACCATATATTTT.

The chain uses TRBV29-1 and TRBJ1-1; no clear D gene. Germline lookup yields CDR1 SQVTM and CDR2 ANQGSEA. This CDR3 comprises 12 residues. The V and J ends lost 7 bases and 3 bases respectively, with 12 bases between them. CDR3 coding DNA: TGCAGCGCCACCCGACGGGACACTGAAGCTTTCTTT. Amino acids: CSATRRDTEAFF.

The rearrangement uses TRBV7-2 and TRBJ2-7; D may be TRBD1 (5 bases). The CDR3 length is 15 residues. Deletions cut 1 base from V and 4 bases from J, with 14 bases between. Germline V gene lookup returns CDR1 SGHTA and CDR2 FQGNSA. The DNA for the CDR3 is TGTGCCAGCAGCTTAGGGACACCTTACACGTACGAGCAGTACTTC. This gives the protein CASSLGTPYTYEQYF.

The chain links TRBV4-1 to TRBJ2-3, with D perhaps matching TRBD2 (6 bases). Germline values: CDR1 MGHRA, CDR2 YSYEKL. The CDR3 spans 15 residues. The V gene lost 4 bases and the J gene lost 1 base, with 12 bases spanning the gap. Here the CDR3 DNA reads TGCGCCAGCAGCCGGAATCCGGGGGGCACAGATACGCAGTATTTT. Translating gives CASSRNPGGTDTQYF.

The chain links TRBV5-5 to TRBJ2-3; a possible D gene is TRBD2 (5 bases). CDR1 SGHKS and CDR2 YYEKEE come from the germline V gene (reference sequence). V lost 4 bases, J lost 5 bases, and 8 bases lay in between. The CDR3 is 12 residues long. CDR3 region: CASSRTEDTQYF. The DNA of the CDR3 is TGTGCCAGCAGCCGGACTGAAGATACGCAGTATTTT.

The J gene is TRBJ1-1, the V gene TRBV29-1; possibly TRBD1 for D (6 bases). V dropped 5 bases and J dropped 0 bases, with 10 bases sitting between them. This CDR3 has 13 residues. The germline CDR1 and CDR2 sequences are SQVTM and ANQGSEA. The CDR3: CSVRTALNTEAFF. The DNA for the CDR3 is TGCAGCGTTCGGACAGCACTGAACACTGAAGCTTTCTTT.